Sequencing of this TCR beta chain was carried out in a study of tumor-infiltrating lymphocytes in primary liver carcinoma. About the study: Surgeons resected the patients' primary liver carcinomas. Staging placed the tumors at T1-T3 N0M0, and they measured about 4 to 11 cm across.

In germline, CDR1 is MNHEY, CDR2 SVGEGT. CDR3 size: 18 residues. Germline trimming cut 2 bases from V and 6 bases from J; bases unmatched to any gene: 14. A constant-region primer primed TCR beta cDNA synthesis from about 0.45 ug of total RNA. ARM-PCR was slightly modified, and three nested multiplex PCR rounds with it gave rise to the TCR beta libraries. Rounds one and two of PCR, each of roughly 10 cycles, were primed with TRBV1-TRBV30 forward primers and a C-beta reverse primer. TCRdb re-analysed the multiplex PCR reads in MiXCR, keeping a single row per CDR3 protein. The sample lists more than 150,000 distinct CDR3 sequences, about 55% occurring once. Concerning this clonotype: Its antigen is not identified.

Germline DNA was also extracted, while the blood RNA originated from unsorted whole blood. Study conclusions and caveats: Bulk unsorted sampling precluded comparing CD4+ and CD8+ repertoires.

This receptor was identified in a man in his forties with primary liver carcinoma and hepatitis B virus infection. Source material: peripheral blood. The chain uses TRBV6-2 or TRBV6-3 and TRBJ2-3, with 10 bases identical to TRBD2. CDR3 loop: CASSYTVVPSGSADTQYF. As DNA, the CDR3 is TGTGCCAGCAGTTACACGGTAGTACCTAGCGGGAGTGCGGATACGCAGTATTTT.